The sequence of this T cell receptor (beta chain) was determined in a study of shared clonotypes between healthy human individuals. V was clipped by 0 bases and J by 0 bases; unmatched bases: 8. The CDR3 is made up of 17 amino acids. Germline values: CDR1 LGHNA, CDR2 YSLEER. Only in-frame clones appear in the TCRdb table, and some are missing; sequencing was by immunoSEQ multiplex PCR. Of more than 2 million clones listed, 90% to 96% are singletons. This sequence originates from a man aged 18 to 30 in good health. The sample comprised naive CD4+ T cells sorted from blood. Indicated subset: CD45RA+ positively selected. The chain joins TRBV4-3 to TRBJ2-7, with 7 bases lining up with TRBD1. CDR3 protein: CASSQERGHLSSYEQYF. The CDR3 DNA follows: TGCGCCAGCAGCCAAGAGAGGGGGCACCTGAGCTCCTACGAGCAGTACTTC.